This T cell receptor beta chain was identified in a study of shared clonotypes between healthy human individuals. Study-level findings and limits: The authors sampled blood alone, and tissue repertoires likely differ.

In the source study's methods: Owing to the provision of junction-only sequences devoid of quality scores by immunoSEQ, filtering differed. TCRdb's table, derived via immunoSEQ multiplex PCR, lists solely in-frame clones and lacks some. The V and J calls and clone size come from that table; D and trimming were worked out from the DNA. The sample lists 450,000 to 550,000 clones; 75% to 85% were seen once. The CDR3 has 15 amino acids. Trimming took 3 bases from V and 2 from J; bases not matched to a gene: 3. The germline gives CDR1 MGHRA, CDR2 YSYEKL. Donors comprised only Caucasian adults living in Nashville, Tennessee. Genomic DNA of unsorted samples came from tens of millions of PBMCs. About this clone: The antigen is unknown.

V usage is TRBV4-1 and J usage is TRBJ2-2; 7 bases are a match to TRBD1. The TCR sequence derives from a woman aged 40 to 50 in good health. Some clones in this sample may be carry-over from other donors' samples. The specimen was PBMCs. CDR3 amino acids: CASSQGDRNTGELFF. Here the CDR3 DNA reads TGCGCCAGCAGCCAGGGGGACAGAAACACCGGGGAGCTGTTTTTT.